The rows below give T cell receptor beta chains drawn from one sample of a study of breast tumors, draining lymph nodes, adjacent tissues. Each CDR3 protein is one row after TCRdb ran MiXCR on the multiplex PCR reads. The table has roughly 70,000 distinct CDR3 sequences, less than 45% seen once. The sample taken for sequencing was breast tumor tissue. These receptors were taken from a female donor with breast cancer. Some clones in this sample may be carry-over from other donors' samples. The conserved cysteine and the conserved F or W are not part of the CDR3 here. D genes are given only for firm matches. Clone sizes are given selectively: once, few, many, or a class where the clone is expanded.

d_gene | abundance | v_gene | len | CDR3aa
. | medium-sized | TRBV19 | 16 | ASSRQGSLGISNQPQH
TRBD2 | . | TRBV15 | 10 | ATSRGGTRLF
TRBD1 | . | TRBV12-3/TRBV12-4 | 14 | ASSRTGEIGYNEQF
TRBD2 | many | TRBV5-1 | 13 | ASGASGRNQETQY
TRBD1 | many | TRBV5-6 | 14 | ASSYSGTGGRIGYT
. | many | TRBV6-1 | 11 | ASLPGGFSPLH
. | . | TRBV5-5 | 12 | ASSPAQGRETQY
. | . | TRBV25-1 | 17 | AGSARDSRGLYSNQPQH
. | once | TRBV7-3 | 11 | ASSLAGTNEQF
TRBD2 | many | TRBV5-1 | 13 | ASSFSGGEKGEQF
. | medium-sized | TRBV29-1 | 10 | SVRDFGYEQY
. | many | TRBV7-7 | 11 | ASSLGPNQPQH
. | . | TRBV7-9 | 11 | ASSLRANYGYT
TRBD2 | many | TRBV11-2 | 14 | ASSPYLGLGNNEQF
. | many | TRBV5-5 | 15 | ASSRGGGTYSNQPQH
. | . | TRBV7-9 | 13 | GSSPRLAKGDEQF
. | few | TRBV5-5 | 13 | ASSLAGVRGNEQF
TRBD1 | many | TRBV5-1 | 13 | ASSWDGQGRETQY
. | many | TRBV9 | 11 | ASSVAPSYEQY
. | many | TRBV12-3/TRBV12-4 | 12 | ASSFGPKGSPLH
TRBD2 | medium-sized | TRBV29-1 | 12 | SVTSSGGGFEQY
TRBD1 | . | TRBV7-2 | 12 | ASRRTGGGSPLH
. | . | TRBV6-4 | 8 | ATAHEKLF
. | many | TRBV12-3/TRBV12-4 | 11 | ASSPKDVRTQY
TRBD1 | once | TRBV20-1 | 12 | SALRTGVGSPLH
TRBD1 | . | TRBV7-2 | 13 | ASSYAGGTLGEQY
. | . | TRBV19 | 12 | ASSMIGGNTEAF
. | . | TRBV29-1 | 12 | SAQSRGTNEKLF
. | few | TRBV2 | 10 | ASSFRGNTEA
TRBD1 | . | TRBV13 | 13 | ASSLGTGVQETQY
. | many | TRBV12-3/TRBV12-4 | 13 | ASSFPDSGGNTIY
. | many | TRBV20-1 | 12 | SARDSRGQSEQY
TRBD2 | many | TRBV7-6 | 14 | ASSLPRGLASYEQY
. | once | TRBV20-1 | 11 | SALAGGELGYT
. | few | TRBV20-1 | 13 | SARDRTLQTYGYT
TRBD2 | many | TRBV4-2 | 15 | ASSPYLGLAGTNEQF
. | medium-sized | TRBV19 | 12 | ASSYAHLADTQY
. | . | TRBV25-1 | 12 | ASSELRAGNTIY
. | many | TRBV5-8 | 13 | ASSLEPLLVYEQF
. | . | TRBV2 | 11 | TSSVGAWEKLF
TRBD2 | . | TRBV20-1 | 13 | SATLSGRAGYEQY
TRBD1 | many | TRBV2 | 14 | ASSGFRDRGGETQY
TRBD2 | . | TRBV7-8 | 12 | ASRLRGGGYEQY
. | . | TRBV29-1 | 13 | SVALGPGGTETQY
TRBD2 | many | TRBV20-1 | 14 | SAQDWEKRGGYEQY
. | many | TRBV20-1 | 13 | SAGRGSGDYNEQF
TRBD1 | medium-sized | TRBV5-1 | 13 | ASSDGQGVTGELF
TRBD1 | many | TRBV7-2 | 13 | ASSRSAQGWETQY
. | many | TRBV4-2 | 14 | ASSQDHSRGKDTQY
. | . | TRBV5-6 | 13 | ASSSLGGPYNEQF
TRBD1 | once | TRBV10-3 | 12 | AISLDRGSYGYT
TRBD2 | . | TRBV7-9 | 14 | ASSLLAGGRADTQY
. | . | TRBV11-1 | 12 | ASSLRGAPGEQY
. | . | TRBV6-2/TRBV6-3 | 13 | ASSPLDRNNEKLF